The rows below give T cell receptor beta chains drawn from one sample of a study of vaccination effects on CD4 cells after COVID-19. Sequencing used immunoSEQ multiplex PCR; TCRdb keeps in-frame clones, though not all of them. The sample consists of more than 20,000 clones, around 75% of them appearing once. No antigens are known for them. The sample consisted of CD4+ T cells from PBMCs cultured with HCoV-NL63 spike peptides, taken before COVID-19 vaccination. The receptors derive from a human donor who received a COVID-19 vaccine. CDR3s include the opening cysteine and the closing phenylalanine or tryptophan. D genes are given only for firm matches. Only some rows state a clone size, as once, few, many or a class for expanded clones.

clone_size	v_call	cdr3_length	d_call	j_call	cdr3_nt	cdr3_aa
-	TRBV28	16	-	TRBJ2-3	TGTGCCAGCGAGACCGAAACTTCGAGGGGCACAGATACGCAGTATTTT	CASETETSRGTDTQYF
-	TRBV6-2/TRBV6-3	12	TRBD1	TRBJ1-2	TGTGCCAGCAGTACGACAGGGGACGGCTACACCTTC	CASSTTGDGYTF
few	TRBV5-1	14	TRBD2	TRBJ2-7	TGCGCCAGCAGCCTCGGGACTAGTGGGTACGAGCAGTACTTC	CASSLGTSGYEQYF
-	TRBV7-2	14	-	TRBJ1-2	TGTGCCAGCAGCCCGACTGGCAGGGACTATGGCTACACCTTC	CASSPTGRDYGYTF
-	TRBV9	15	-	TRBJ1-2	TGTGCCAGCAGCGGGAGCGGGGCGCGGGACTATGGCTACACCTTC	CASSGSGARDYGYTF
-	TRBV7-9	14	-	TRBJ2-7	TGTGCCAGCAGCTTATGGGTGGAGCAGGGCGAGCAGTACTTC	CASSLWVEQGEQYF
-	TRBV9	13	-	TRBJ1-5	TGTGCCAGCAGCGTGGGACCTAATCAGCCCCAGCATTTT	CASSVGPNQPQHF
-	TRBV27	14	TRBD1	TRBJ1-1	TGTGCCAGCGCGCACAGGGGTTCGAGCACTGAAGCTTTCTTT	CASAHRGSSTEAFF
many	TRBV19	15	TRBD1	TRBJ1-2	TGTGCCAGTAGTGTAACCGGGACAGCCATCAACGGCTACACCTTC	CASSVTGTAINGYTF
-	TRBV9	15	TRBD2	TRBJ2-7	TGTGCCAGCAGCCCCCGGACTAGCTCTCCTAACGAGCAGTACTTC	CASSPRTSSPNEQYF
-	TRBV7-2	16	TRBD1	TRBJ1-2	TGTGCCAGCAGCTTAGCGACAGGGGGCGCCGAGTATGGCTACACCTTC	CASSLATGGAEYGYTF
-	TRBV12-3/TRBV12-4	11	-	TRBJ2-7	TGTGCCAGCAGTTTAGTCAGCGAGCAGTACTTC	CASSLVSEQYF
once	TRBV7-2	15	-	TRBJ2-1	TGTGCCAGCAGCTTAGTTCGGGCCGGGATCGATGAGCAGTTCTTC	CASSLVRAGIDEQFF
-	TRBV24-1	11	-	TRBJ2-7	TGTGCCACCAGTGAGGGTGGCGAGCAGTACTTC	CATSEGGEQYF
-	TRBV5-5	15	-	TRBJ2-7	TGTGCCAGCAGCTTTAGGGTTTCGAGTGACTACGAGCAGTACTTC	CASSFRVSSDYEQYF
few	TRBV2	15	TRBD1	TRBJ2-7	TGTGCCAGCAGTGATGGGACAGGGGAGCCCTACGAGCAGTACTTC	CASSDGTGEPYEQYF
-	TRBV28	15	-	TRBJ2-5	TGTGCCAGCAGTTTACTCGCCTCCCCACAAGAGACCCAGTACTTC	CASSLLASPQETQYF
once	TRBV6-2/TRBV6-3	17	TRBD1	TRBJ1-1	TGTGCCAGCAGTTACTCGAAGAGAAAACAGGGGGACACTGAAGCTTTCTTT	CASSYSKRKQGDTEAFF
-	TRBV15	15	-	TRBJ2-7	TGTGCCACCAGCAGAGGAGGGGCAGGGACCTACGAGCAGTACTTC	CATSRGGAGTYEQYF
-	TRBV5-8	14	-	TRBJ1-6	TGTGCCAGCAAGACAGGCAGTTATAATTCACCCCTCCACTTT	CASKTGSYNSPLHF
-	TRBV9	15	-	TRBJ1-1	TGTGCCAGCAGTCCAAGTGGGGGGTGGGACACTGAAGCTTTCTTT	CASSPSGGWDTEAFF
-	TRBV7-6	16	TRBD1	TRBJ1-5	TGTGCCAGCAGCTTTGAGCAGACAGGGGGCGGTCAGCCCCAGCATTTT	CASSFEQTGGGQPQHF
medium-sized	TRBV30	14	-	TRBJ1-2	TGTGCCTGGTCGTTCGGGGGGCGAGACTATGGCTACACCTTC	CAWSFGGRDYGYTF
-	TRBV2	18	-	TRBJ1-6	TGTGCCAGCAGTGAGGTACACACCTCGAGCTCCTATAATTCACCCCTCCACTTT	CASSEVHTSSSYNSPLHF
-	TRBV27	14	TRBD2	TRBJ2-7	TGTGCCAGCAGCACATCCGGGACTAGCGGGAAGCAGTACTTC	CASSTSGTSGKQYF
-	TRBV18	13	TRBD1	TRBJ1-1	TGTGCCAGCTCACGACAGGGGAACACTGAAGCTTTCTTT	CASSRQGNTEAFF
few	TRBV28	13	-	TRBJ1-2	TGTGCCAGCAGTTTATCCCTTCTCTATGGCTACACCTTC	CASSLSLLYGYTF
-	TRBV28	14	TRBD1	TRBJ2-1	TGTGCCAGCATCCCGGGACAGCCTTACAATGAGCAGTTCTTC	CASIPGQPYNEQFF
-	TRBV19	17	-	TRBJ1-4	TGTGCCAGTAGTCGCAACCGGGCAGTTTTAACTAATGAAAAACTGTTTTTT	CASSRNRAVLTNEKLFF
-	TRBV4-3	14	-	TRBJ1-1	TGCGCCAGCAGCCGCACCATACGGGTCCCTGAAGCTTTCTTT	CASSRTIRVPEAFF
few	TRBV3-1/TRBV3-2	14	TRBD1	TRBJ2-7	TGTGCCAGCAGCCAGCCAGGGGGCATATACGAGCAGTACTTC	CASSQPGGIYEQYF
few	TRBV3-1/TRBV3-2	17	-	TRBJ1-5	TGTGCCAGCAGCCAAGTACCAGGGTTTTCTAGCAATCAGCCCCAGCATTTT	CASSQVPGFSSNQPQHF
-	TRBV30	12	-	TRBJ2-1	TGTGCCTGGAGGAGATACTACAATGAGCAGTTCTTC	CAWRRYYNEQFF
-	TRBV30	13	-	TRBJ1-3	TGTGCCTACACCTTGTCCTCTGGAAACACCATATATTTT	CAYTLSSGNTIYF
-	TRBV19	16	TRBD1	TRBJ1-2	TGTGCCAGTAGACACGCGCTTGGACAGGGGAACTATGGCTACACCTTC	CASRHALGQGNYGYTF
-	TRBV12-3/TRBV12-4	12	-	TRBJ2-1	TGTGCCAGCAGTCCGAGTCATGCGGGGCAGTTCTTC	CASSPSHAGQFF
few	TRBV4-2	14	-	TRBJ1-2	TGTGCCAGCAGCCCCTCGGACACTAACTATGGCTACACCTTC	CASSPSDTNYGYTF
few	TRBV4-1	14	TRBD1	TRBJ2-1	TGCGCCAGCAGCCAGGGACAGGGGGGAAATGAGCAGTTCTTC	CASSQGQGGNEQFF
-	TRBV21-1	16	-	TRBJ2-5	TGTGCCAGCAGAAGAGGTACAGGGGGATTAGGAGAGACCCAGTACTTC	CASRRGTGGLGETQYF
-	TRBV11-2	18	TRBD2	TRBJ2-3	TGTGCCAGCATCCAGGGACTAGCGGGAGAGACTAGCACAGATACGCAGTATTTT	CASIQGLAGETSTDTQYF